This T cell receptor beta chain was retrieved from a study of long-term antiretroviral therapy in people with HIV. Study-wide points: The blood, collected between about 2003 and 2017, was possibly taken under older ART regimens.

Run at survey level, the immunoSEQ assay was version v3.0. The data were produced by immunoSEQ multiplex PCR, yet TCRdb's version contains in-frame clones alone and is incomplete. This table holds 20,000 to 25,000 clones, more than 70% found once. Regarding this clone: What it binds is not known.

The CDR3 totals 13 residues. V was clipped by 10 bases and J by 1 base, with 13 bases between them. Germline CDR1 is ENHRY and CDR2 is SYGVKD. The input for sequencing was unsorted PBMCs, taken 0.6 years after starting antiretroviral therapy. This chain links TRBV10-3 with TRBJ1-1; D uncertain. The clonotype was recovered from a man aged 55 to 70 with HIV. CDR3 DNA: TGTGCCACCCTGGGGATAGCGAACACTGAAGCTTTCTTT. Translated, it gives CATLGIANTEAFF.